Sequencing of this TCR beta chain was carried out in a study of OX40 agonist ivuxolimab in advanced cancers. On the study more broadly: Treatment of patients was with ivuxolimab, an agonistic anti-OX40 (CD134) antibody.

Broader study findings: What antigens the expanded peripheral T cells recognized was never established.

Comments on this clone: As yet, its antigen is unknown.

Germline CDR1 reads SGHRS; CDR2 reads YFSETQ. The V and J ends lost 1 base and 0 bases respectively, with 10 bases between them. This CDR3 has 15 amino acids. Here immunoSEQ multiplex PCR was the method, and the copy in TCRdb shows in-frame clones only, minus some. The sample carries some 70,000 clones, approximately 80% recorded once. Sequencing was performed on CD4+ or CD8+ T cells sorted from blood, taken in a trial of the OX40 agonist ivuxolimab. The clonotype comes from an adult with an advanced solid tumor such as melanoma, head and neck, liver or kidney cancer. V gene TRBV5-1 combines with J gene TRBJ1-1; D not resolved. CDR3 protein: CASSLLTPVNTEAFF. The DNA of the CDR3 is TGCGCCAGCAGCTTGCTTACCCCGGTGAACACTGAAGCTTTCTTT. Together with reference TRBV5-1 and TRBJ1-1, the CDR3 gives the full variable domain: KAGVTQTPRYLIKTRGQQVTLSCSPISGHRSVSWYQQTPGQGLQFLFEYFSETQRNKGNFPGRFSGRQFSNSRSEMNVSTLELGDSALYLCASSLLTPVNTEAFFGQGTRLTVV.